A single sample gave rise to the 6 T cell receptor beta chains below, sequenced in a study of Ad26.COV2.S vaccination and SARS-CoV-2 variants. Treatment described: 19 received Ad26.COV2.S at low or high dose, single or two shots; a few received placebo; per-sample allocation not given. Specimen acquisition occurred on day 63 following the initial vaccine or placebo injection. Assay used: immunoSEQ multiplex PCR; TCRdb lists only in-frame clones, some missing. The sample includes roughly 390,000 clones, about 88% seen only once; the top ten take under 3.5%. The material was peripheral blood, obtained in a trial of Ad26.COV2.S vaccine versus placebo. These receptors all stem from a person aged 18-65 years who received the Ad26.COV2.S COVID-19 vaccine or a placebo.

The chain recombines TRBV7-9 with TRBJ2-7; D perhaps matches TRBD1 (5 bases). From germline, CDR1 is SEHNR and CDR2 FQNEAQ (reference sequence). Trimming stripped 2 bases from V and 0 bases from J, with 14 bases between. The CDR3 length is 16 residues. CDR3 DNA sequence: TGTGCCAGCAGCTTACCCGGACACCTAAGCTCCTACGAGCAGTACTTC. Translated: CASSLPGHLSSYEQYF.

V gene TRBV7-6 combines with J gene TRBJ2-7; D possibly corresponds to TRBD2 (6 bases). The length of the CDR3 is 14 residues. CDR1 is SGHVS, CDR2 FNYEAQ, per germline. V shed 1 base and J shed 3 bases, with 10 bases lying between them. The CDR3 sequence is CASSLGGDVYEQYF. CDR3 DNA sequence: TGTGCCAGCAGCTTAGGGGGGGACGTCTACGAGCAGTACTTC. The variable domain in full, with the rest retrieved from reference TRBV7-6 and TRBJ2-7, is GAGVSQSPRYKVTKRGQDVALRCDPISGHVSLYWYRQALGQGPEFLTYFNYEAQQDKSGLPNDRFSAERPEGSISTLTIQRTEQRDSAMYRCASSLGGDVYEQYFGPGTRLTVT.

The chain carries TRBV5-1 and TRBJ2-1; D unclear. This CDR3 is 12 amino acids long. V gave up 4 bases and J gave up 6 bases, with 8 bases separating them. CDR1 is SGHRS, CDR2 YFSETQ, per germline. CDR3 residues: CASSPPSNEQFF. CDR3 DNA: TGCGCCAGCAGCCCCCCATCCAATGAGCAGTTCTTC. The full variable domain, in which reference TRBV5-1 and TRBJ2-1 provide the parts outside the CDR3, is KAGVTQTPRYLIKTRGQQVTLSCSPISGHRSVSWYQQTPGQGLQFLFEYFSETQRNKGNFPGRFSGRQFSNSRSEMNVSTLELGDSALYLCASSPPSNEQFFGPGTRLTVL.

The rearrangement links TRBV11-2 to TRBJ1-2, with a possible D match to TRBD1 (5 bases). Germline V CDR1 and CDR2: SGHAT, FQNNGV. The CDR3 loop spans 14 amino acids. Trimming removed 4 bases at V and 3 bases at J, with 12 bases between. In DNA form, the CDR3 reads TGTGCCAGCAGCTACCGGCAGGGTCACTATGGCTACACCTTC. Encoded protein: CASSYRQGHYGYTF.

The CDR3 DNA is TGTGCCAGCAGCTTAGATCCAACAGGTTGGGACACTAATGAAAAACTGTTTTTT. Residues: CASSLDPTGWDTNEKLFF. The V gene is TRBV11-2, the J gene TRBJ1-4; possibly TRBD1 for D (5 bases). The germline V gene has CDR1 SGHAT and CDR2 FQNNGV. The CDR3 is made up of 18 amino acids. Trimming stripped 0 bases from V and 2 bases from J, with 16 bases between. The whole variable domain, remainder taken from reference TRBV11-2 and TRBJ1-4, is EAGVAQSPRYKIIEKRQSVAFWCNPISGHATLYWYQQILGQGPKLLIQFQNNGVVDDSQLPKDRFSAERLKGVDSTLKIQPAKLEDSAVYLCASSLDPTGWDTNEKLFFGSGTQLSVL.

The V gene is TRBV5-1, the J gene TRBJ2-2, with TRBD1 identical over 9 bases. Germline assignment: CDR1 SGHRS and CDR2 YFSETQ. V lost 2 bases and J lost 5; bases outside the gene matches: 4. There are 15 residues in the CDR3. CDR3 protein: CASSFRDRETGELFF. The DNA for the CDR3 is TGCGCCAGCAGCTTCCGGGACAGGGAAACCGGGGAGCTGTTTTTT. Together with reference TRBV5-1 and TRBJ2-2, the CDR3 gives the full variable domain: KAGVTQTPRYLIKTRGQQVTLSCSPISGHRSVSWYQQTPGQGLQFLFEYFSETQRNKGNFPGRFSGRQFSNSRSEMNVSTLELGDSALYLCASSFRDRETGELFFGEGSRLTVL.